What follows are 6 T cell receptor beta chains derived from one specimen sequenced in a study of T-cell reconstitution after alpha-beta-depleted transplantation in children. The TCRbeta library incorporated unique molecular identifiers. Via MiXCR, TCRdb re-called the PCR reads, giving one row per CDR3 protein. This repertoire shows around 600,000 distinct CDR3 sequences, about 15% found once; its top ten account for 1.1%. The sample in question was PBMCs from the stem cell graft donor, obtained from the stem cell graft. All receptors derive from a human donor who donated a stem cell graft to a child with acute myeloid leukemia.

The chain joins TRBV20-1 to TRBJ1-1; no reliable D call. The CDR3 consists of 14 residues. Germline-derived CDR1 and CDR2 are DFQATT and SNEGSKA (reference sequence). V lost 3 bases, J lost 0 bases, and 11 bases lay in between. The CDR3 is CSASMGIVNTEAFF. CDR3 nucleotides: TGCAGTGCTAGTATGGGTATTGTGAACACTGAAGCTTTCTTT.

This clonotype has a count of ten or more. Here the CDR3 reads CASSQKIGPNQPQHF. In nucleotides, the CDR3 is TGCGCCAGCAGCCAAAAGATCGGGCCTAATCAGCCCCAGCATTTT. The chain is built from TRBV4-3 and TRBJ1-5; D gene uncertain. The CDR3 spans 15 residues. V was pared by 2 bases and J by 4 bases, with 12 bases between. The V gene's germline CDR1 is LGHNA and CDR2 YSLEER.

This clonotype showed up many times. J is TRBJ2-5 and V is TRBV20-1; 8 positions agree with TRBD2. This CDR3 spans 15 amino acids. The V gene end was trimmed by 7 bases and the J gene end by 1 base; junction bases not matched to a gene: 11. CDR1 DFQATT and CDR2 SNEGSKA come from the germline V gene (reference sequence). This CDR3 is CSGTRGGRPQETQYF. In DNA, the CDR3 is TGCAGTGGCACACGGGGGGGCCGGCCCCAAGAGACCCAGTACTTC.

This clonotype was detected only a few times. J is TRBJ1-2 and V is TRBV11-2, with 9 bases identical to TRBD1. Germline-derived CDR1 and CDR2 are SGHAT and FQNNGV. With 5 bases clipped from V and 0 bases from J, the junction kept 10 bases outside the gene matches. The CDR3 consists of 17 residues. The chain's CDR3 is CASSRYLQGAPNYGYTF. CDR3 in DNA: TGTGCCAGCAGCCGATATCTACAGGGGGCGCCTAACTATGGCTACACCTTC.

This clonotype was found a few times. The chain is built from TRBV11-2 and TRBJ2-3; a weak D match, TRBD2 (7 bases). The CDR3 runs 18 residues. Germline CDR1 and CDR2: SGHAT and FQNNGV. The V end was cut by 3 bases, the J end by 0 bases, with 19 bases between. The CDR3 DNA follows: TGTGCCAGCAGCTTTGTAGGGGGGGGGTTCTCTAGCACAGATACGCAGTATTTT. It encodes CASSFVGGGFSSTDTQYF. Using reference TRBV11-2 and TRBJ2-3 for the parts outside the CDR3, the full variable domain is EAGVAQSPRYKIIEKRQSVAFWCNPISGHATLYWYQQILGQGPKLLIQFQNNGVVDDSQLPKDRFSAERLKGVDSTLKIQPAKLEDSAVYLCASSFVGGGFSSTDTQYFGPGTRLTVL.

This clonotype was seen only a few times. The chain has TRBV12-3 or TRBV12-4 and TRBJ2-7; either TRBD1 or TRBD2 may supply D (5 bases each). The CDR3 spans 14 residues. The V and J ends lost 6 bases and 2 bases respectively, with 14 bases between them. For the CDR3, the DNA is TGTGCCAGCAGCAACGCCGGGACCACCTACGAGCAGTACGTC. Translating it yields CASSNAGTTYEQYV.